The 23 T cell receptor beta chains below come from one sample, sequenced in a study of shared clonotypes between healthy human individuals (dated by TCRdb to the early 2020s). Receptor amplification or capture employed the immunoSEQ multiplex PCR assay. The clones in this table, taken by TCRdb from immuneACCESS, are in-frame only. Not every clone is retained; where verified, under half of the shortfall comes from an unresolved V gene, and the cause of the rest is unknown. In this sample the table shows around 700,000 clones, 72% of which occur a single time. The ten largest clones represent around 1.8% of the sample. The sample comprised memory CD4+ T cells sorted from blood. This sample's cell subset or site label indicates: CD45RA-negative fraction. These receptors all stem from a woman aged 25-40 years in good health.

This chain uses TRBV19 with TRBJ1-1, with a possible D match to TRBD1 (5 bases). Germline V gene sequence: CDR1 LNHDA, CDR2 SQIVND (reference sequence). Trimming left V 1 base short and J 0 bases short, with 12 bases between. The CDR3 sequence is 16 residues long. CDR3 sequence (DNA): TGTGCCAGTAGTATAGGTAGTCAGGGAATGAACACTGAAGCTTTCTTT. It yields the protein CASSIGSQGMNTEAFF.

The rearrangement uses TRBV7-8 and TRBJ2-3, with 9 nucleotides matching TRBD2. Trimming took 4 bases from V and 6 from J; bases not matched to a gene: 8. CDR3 size: 15 residues. CDR1 is SGHVS, CDR2 FQNEAQ, per germline. CDR3 DNA sequence: TGTGCCAGCAGCTCGCGGGAGGGCCGATGGGATACGCAGTATTTT. Protein sequence: CASSSREGRWDTQYF.

V and J are TRBV5-1 and TRBJ1-1; D is uncertain. Trimming shortened V by 1 base and J by 1 base, and 8 bases separated the two germline ends. This CDR3 contains 14 residues. Germline-derived CDR1 and CDR2 are SGHRS and YFSETQ. CDR3 loop: CASSLSPENTEAFF. CDR3 DNA: TGCGCCAGCAGCTTGTCTCCAGAGAACACTGAAGCTTTCTTT.

A few counts support this clone. CDR3 amino acids: CASSQGGRLKAFF. CDR3 nucleotides: TGTGCCAGCAGCCAAGGGGGGCGTCTGAAAGCTTTCTTT. V usage is TRBV14 and J usage is TRBJ1-1; TRBD1 is a possible D gene (6 bases). This CDR3 is built from 13 residues. Per germline, CDR1 SGHDN and CDR2 FVKESK. Trimming removed 1 base from V and 9 bases from J, with 12 bases in between.

The V call is TRBV28, the J call TRBJ2-3; D is undetermined. This CDR3 region has 13 residues. The germline gives CDR1 MDHEN, CDR2 SYDVKM. V was shortened by 7 bases and J by 2 bases, with 10 bases between the two germline ends. The CDR3 reads CASNQQFTDTQYF. The CDR3 nucleotides are TGTGCCAGCAATCAACAATTCACAGATACGCAGTATTTT.

This chain connects TRBV4-2 to TRBJ2-3; maybe TRBD2 (6 bases). Germline-derived CDR1 and CDR2 are LGHNA and YNFKEQ. Trimming cost V 0 bases and J 3 bases, with 7 bases left between them. The length of the CDR3 is 14 residues. As DNA, the CDR3 is TGTGCCAGCAGCCAAGATCGGGGGACAGATACGCAGTATTTT. Translating gives CASSQDRGTDTQYF.

At least ten counts were recorded for this clone. The V and J genes are TRBV5-1 and TRBJ2-7; unclear D gene. The CDR3 totals 14 residues. CDR1 is SGHRS, CDR2 YFSETQ, per germline. The V end was cut by 2 bases, the J end by 3 bases, with 12 bases between. The CDR3 is CASSFHPAVYEQYF. The CDR3 nucleotides are TGCGCCAGCAGCTTTCACCCGGCCGTCTACGAGCAGTACTTC. Using reference TRBV5-1 and TRBJ2-7 for the parts outside the CDR3, the full variable domain is KAGVTQTPRYLIKTRGQQVTLSCSPISGHRSVSWYQQTPGQGLQFLFEYFSETQRNKGNFPGRFSGRQFSNSRSEMNVSTLELGDSALYLCASSFHPAVYEQYFGPGTRLTVT.

The chain employs TRBV6-5 and TRBJ1-1; no reliable D call. Looked up from germline, CDR1 is MNHEY and CDR2 is SVGAGI. V was shortened by 2 bases and J by 5 bases, with 9 bases between the two germline ends. The CDR3 has 13 residues. CDR3 sequence (DNA): TGTGCCAGCAGTTACAGCTATTTTACTGAAGCTTTCTTT. Its translation: CASSYSYFTEAFF.

The chain couples TRBV6-4 to TRBJ1-3, with 7 bases lining up with TRBD1. The V and J ends lost 5 bases and 2 bases, in that order; junction bases with no gene match: 3. The CDR3 has 14 residues. Looked up from germline, CDR1 is MRHNA and CDR2 is SNTAGT. CDR3 DNA: TGTGCCAGCAGTCTGGACAGGACTGGAAACACCATATATTTT. It codes for CASSLDRTGNTIYF.

This chain connects TRBV5-1 to TRBJ2-1; D call uncertain. This CDR3 has 14 amino acids. Between the trimmed V and J ends, which lost 4 bases and 0 bases, there was a span of 8 bases. Germline-derived CDR1 and CDR2 are SGHRS and YFSETQ. CDR3 region: CASSGSSSYNEQFF. As DNA, the CDR3 is TGCGCCAGCAGCGGCAGCAGCTCCTACAATGAGCAGTTCTTC.

This rearrangement joins TRBV7-2 to TRBJ1-3; no firm D call. Trimming took 0 bases from V and 0 from J, leaving 6 bases between them. The CDR3 has 15 amino acids. The V gene's germline CDR1 is SGHTA and CDR2 FQGNSA. The CDR3 region is CASSLARDSGNTIYF. The CDR3 DNA is TGTGCCAGCAGCTTAGCGAGAGACTCTGGAAACACCATATATTTT. Complete variable domain (other parts from reference TRBV7-2 and TRBJ1-3): GAGVSQSPSNKVTEKGKDVELRCDPISGHTALYWYRQSLGQGLEFLIYFQGNSAPDKSGLPSDRFSAERTGGSVSTLTIQRTQQEDSAVYLCASSLARDSGNTIYFGEGSWLTVV.

J is TRBJ2-7 and V is TRBV7-9; no clear D gene. The CDR3 is 14 amino acids. Germline assignment: CDR1 SEHNR and CDR2 FQNEAQ (reference sequence). Trimming removed 3 bases from V and 0 bases from J, with 9 bases in between. CDR3 sequence (DNA): TGTGCCAGCAGCTTCGACGGCGGCTCCTACGAGCAGTACTTC. Its translation: CASSFDGGSYEQYF.

The V and J genes are TRBV28 and TRBJ1-4, with 7 bases fitting TRBD1. CDR3 length equals 15 residues. CDR1 and CDR2 from the germline V gene are MDHEN and SYDVKM. V shed 2 bases and J 7 bases; nucleotides not matched to a gene: 7. The CDR3 spells CASSLQGEEGEKLFF. CDR3 sequence (DNA): TGTGCCAGCAGTTTACAGGGGGAGGAAGGTGAAAAACTGTTTTTT.

V and J are TRBV11-2 and TRBJ2-2; D possibly corresponds to TRBD1 (6 bases). The CDR3 is made up of 16 amino acids. Germline V CDR1 and CDR2: SGHAT, FQNNGV. V dropped 2 bases and J dropped 2 bases, with 12 bases sitting between them. In DNA form, the CDR3 reads TGTGCCAGCAGCTTATATGGGACAAGAAACACCGGGGAGCTGTTTTTT. It is translated as CASSLYGTRNTGELFF.

This rearrangement joins TRBV21-1 to TRBJ2-7; TRBD1, the table's D call, was not compared with the DNA. TRBV21-1 is assigned pseudogene status. This CDR3 region has 15 residues. The CDR3 nucleotides are TGTGCCAGCAGCAAAGAGGCTCCAGGGATTTACGAGCAGTACTTC. Encoded protein: CASSKEAPGIYEQYF.

V usage is TRBV28 and J usage is TRBJ2-7, with 7 bases fitting TRBD2. This CDR3 spans 17 amino acids. The V gene's germline CDR1 is MDHEN and CDR2 SYDVKM. The trim removed 6 bases at V and 2 bases at J, leaving 16 bases unmatched. The CDR3 loop reads CASSLQALKRGAYEQYF. The DNA for the CDR3 is TGTGCCAGCAGCCTTCAGGCTCTTAAACGGGGGGCCTACGAGCAGTACTTC.

Only a few counts were recorded for this clone. The chain joins TRBV7-2 to TRBJ1-2; the D is unclear. The CDR3 loop spans 13 amino acids. V lost 4 bases and J lost 8, with 14 bases in between. Germline V gene sequence: CDR1 SGHTA, CDR2 FQGNSA. CDR3 loop: CASSSFDVSGYTF. The CDR3 DNA sequence: TGTGCCAGCAGCTCCTTTGACGTTTCGGGCTACACCTTC.

As DNA, the CDR3 is TGTGCCTGGTCCCAGGGGAGCCTCCGCACAGATACGCAGTATTTT. The encoded protein is CAWSQGSLRTDTQYF. This chain joins TRBV30 and TRBJ2-3, with a tentative D call TRBD1 (6 bases). Trimming took off 5 bases at V and 1 base at J, with 16 bases between the two ends. This CDR3 comprises 15 residues. The germline CDR1 and CDR2 sequences are GTSNPN and SVGIG (reference sequence).

CDR3 sequence (DNA): TGTGCCATTTCTAGCGGAAGCACAGATACGCAGTATTTT. It translates to CAISSGSTDTQYF. V and J are TRBV7-6 and TRBJ2-3; 7 nucleotides match TRBD2. This CDR3 spans 13 amino acids. Germline V CDR1 and CDR2: SGHVS, FNYEAQ. With V trimmed by 10 bases and J by 0 bases, 4 bases remained unmatched.

The chain employs TRBV10-2 and TRBJ1-2, with 9 bases fitting TRBD1. Germline lookup yields CDR1 WSHSY and CDR2 SAAADI. V was clipped by 2 bases and J by 7 bases; unmatched bases: 8. This CDR3 is built from 15 residues. The CDR3 DNA is TGCGCCAGCAGTGAGGCTACAGGGGGCGTTGCTGGCTACACCTTC. It specifies CASSEATGGVAGYTF.

The chain combines TRBV9 with TRBJ2-1; 11 positions agree with TRBD2. Germline lookup yields CDR1 SGDLS and CDR2 YYNGEE. V was pared by 0 bases and J by 9 bases, with 2 bases of the junction left unmatched. The CDR3 is 14 amino acids. CDR3 sequence (DNA): TGTGCCAGCAGCGTAGCTCTAGCGGGGGGTGAGCAGTTCTTC. This sequence encodes CASSVALAGGEQFF.

This chain links TRBV5-6 with TRBJ1-4, with D perhaps matching TRBD1 (5 bases). The germline V and J ends were trimmed by 1 base and 3 bases, with 10 bases remaining between them. Germline CDR1 and CDR2: SGHDT and YYEEEE. This CDR3 has 15 residues. CDR3 in amino acids: CASSLRGAPNEKLFF. The CDR3 nucleotides read TGTGCCAGCAGCTTGCGAGGGGCGCCTAATGAAAAACTGTTTTTT. Together with reference TRBV5-6 and TRBJ1-4, the CDR3 gives the full variable domain: DAGVTQSPTHLIKTRGQQVTLRCSPKSGHDTVSWYQQALGQGPQFIFQYYEEEERQRGNFPDRFSGHQFPNYSSELNVNALLLGDSALYLCASSLRGAPNEKLFFGSGTQLSVL.

V is TRBV28 and J is TRBJ2-1, with a weak D call TRBD1 (6 bases). The V gene's germline CDR1 is MDHEN and CDR2 SYDVKM. The CDR3 consists of 18 residues. V was trimmed by 5 bases and J by 6 bases, leaving 26 bases between them. This chain's CDR3 is CASSHTRTAILTRNEQFF. The CDR3 coding sequence is TGTGCCAGCAGTCACACTCGGACAGCGATTCTGACCCGCAATGAGCAGTTCTTC.